Listed below are T cell receptor beta chains from one sample, sequenced in a study of cytomegalovirus exposure and HLA in healthy donors. Using immunoSEQ multiplex PCR, the repertoire was profiled, and TCRdb retains in-frame clones only, with some absent. The sample has just over 150,000 clones, roughly 80% seen once. The source material was PBMCs. The receptors were gathered from a woman in her twenties or thirties in good health and CMV-seronegative. The CDR3 runs from the conserved cysteine through the conserved F or W. A D gene is named only where the DNA matches it firmly. For some rows the clone size is stated as once, few or many, or as a class when expanded; others skip it.

v_gene	abundance	j_gene	d_gene	CDR3nt	CDR3aa
TRBV4-1	.	TRBJ2-1	TRBD2	TGCGCCAGCAGCCAAGATCCTAGCGGGGCCGGCTACAATGAGCAGTTCTTC	CASSQDPSGAGYNEQFF
TRBV2	.	TRBJ2-1	TRBD2	TGTGCCAGCACCGGGGGGGCCTCCTACAATGAGCAGTTCTTC	CASTGGASYNEQFF
TRBV18	.	TRBJ2-3	TRBD2	TGTGCCAGCTCTCTTCAGCGGGGGGGCATTACAGATACGCAGTATTTT	CASSLQRGGITDTQYF
TRBV5-4	.	TRBJ1-2	.	TGTGCCAGCAGCTCAAGCCCCGAGACAGCTCGATATGGCTACACCTTC	CASSSSPETARYGYTF
TRBV9	.	TRBJ1-2	TRBD1	TGTGCCAGCAGCGCCTTGACAGGGGGAAATGGCTACACCTTC	CASSALTGGNGYTF
TRBV13	.	TRBJ2-7	.	TGTGCCAGCAGCTTAAAGAGTGTTGCCTACGAGCAGTACTTC	CASSLKSVAYEQYF
TRBV6-1	.	TRBJ2-3	TRBD1	TGTGCCAGCAGGGAAGGACAGGGAATCACAGATACGCAGTATTTT	CASREGQGITDTQYF
TRBV2	.	TRBJ1-5	.	TGTGCCAGCAGTGAAGCGATGGGGCAGGGCGCTCTGCCCCAGCATTTT	CASSEAMGQGALPQHF
TRBV27	.	TRBJ1-2	TRBD1	TGTGCCAGCAGTTTATCGCAGGGGGGCTATGGCTACACCTTC	CASSLSQGGYGYTF
TRBV11-2	.	TRBJ1-1	TRBD1	TGTGCCAGCAGCTGCGCCGGGACAGGGTGTTTTCCTGAAGCTTTCTTT	CASSCAGTGCFPEAFF
TRBV7-2	.	TRBJ2-7	TRBD2	TGTGCCAGCAGCTTGGGACTAGCGGGGACCTACGAGCAGTACTTC	CASSLGLAGTYEQYF
TRBV7-2	.	TRBJ2-3	TRBD2	TGTGCCAGCAGATCCGGGGGGTCCAACACAGATACGCAGTATTTT	CASRSGGSNTDTQYF
TRBV9	few	TRBJ1-6	.	TGTGCCAGCAGCTCCGGGGGTGCCTATAATTCACCCCTCCACTTT	CASSSGGAYNSPLHF
TRBV4-1	.	TRBJ2-1	.	TGCGCCAGCAGCCAAGTGGGGCCCTTCTCCTACAATGAGCAGTTCTTC	CASSQVGPFSYNEQFF
TRBV5-1	.	TRBJ2-1	TRBD2	TGCGCCAGCAGCCTAGGACTAGCGGGGGCCGGGAATGAGCAGTTCTTC	CASSLGLAGAGNEQFF